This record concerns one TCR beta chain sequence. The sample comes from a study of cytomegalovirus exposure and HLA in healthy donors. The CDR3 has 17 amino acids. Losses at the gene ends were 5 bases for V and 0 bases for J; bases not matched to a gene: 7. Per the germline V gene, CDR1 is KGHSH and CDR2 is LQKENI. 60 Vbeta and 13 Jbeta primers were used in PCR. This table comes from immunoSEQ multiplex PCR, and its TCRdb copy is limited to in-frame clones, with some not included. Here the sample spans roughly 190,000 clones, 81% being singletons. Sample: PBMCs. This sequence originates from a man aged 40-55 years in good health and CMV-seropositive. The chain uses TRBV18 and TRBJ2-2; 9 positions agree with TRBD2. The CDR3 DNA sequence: TGTGCCAGCTCAGACTCCGCGGGGGGGACGAACACCGGGGAGCTGTTTTTT. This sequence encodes CASSDSAGGTNTGELFF. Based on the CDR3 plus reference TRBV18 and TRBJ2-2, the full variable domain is NAGVMQNPRHLVRRRGQEARLRCSPMKGHSHVYWYRQLPEEGLKFMVYLQKENIIDESGMPKERFSAEFPKEGPSILRIQQVVRGDSAAYFCASSDSAGGTNTGELFFGEGSRLTVL.